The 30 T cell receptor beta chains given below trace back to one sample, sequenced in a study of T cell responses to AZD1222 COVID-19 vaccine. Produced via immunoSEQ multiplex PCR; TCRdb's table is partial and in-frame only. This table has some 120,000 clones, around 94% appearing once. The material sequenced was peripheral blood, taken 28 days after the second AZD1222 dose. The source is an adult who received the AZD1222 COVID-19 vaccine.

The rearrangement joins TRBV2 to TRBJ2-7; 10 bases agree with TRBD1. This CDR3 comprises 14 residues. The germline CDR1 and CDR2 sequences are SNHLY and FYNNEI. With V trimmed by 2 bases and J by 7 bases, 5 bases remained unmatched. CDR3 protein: CASSEYRGQGEQYF. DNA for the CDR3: TGTGCCAGCAGTGAATATAGGGGACAGGGGGAGCAGTACTTC.

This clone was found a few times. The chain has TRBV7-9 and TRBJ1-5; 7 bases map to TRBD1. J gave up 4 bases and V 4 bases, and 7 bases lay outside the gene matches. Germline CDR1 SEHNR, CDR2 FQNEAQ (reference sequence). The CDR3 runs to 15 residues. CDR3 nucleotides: TGTGCCAGCAGCTCCACGTCGGGACAGAATCAGCCCCAGCATTTT. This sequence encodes CASSSTSGQNQPQHF. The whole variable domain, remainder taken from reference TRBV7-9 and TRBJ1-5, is DTGVSQNPRHKITKRGQNVTFRCDPISEHNRLYWYRQTLGQGPEFLTYFQNEAQLEKSRLLSDRFSAERPKGSFSTLEIQRTEQGDSAMYLCASSSTSGQNQPQHFGDGTRLSIL.

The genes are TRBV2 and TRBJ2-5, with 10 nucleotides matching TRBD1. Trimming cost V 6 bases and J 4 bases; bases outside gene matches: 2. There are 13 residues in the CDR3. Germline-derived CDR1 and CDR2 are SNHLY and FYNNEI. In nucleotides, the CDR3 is TGTGCCAGCAGGGGGACAGGGGCAGAGACCCAGTACTTC. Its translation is CASRGTGAETQYF.

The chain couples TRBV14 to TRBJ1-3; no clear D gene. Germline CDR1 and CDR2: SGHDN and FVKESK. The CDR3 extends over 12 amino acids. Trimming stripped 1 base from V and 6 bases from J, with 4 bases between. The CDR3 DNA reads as TGTGCCAGCAGCCAAGTGCCAAACACCATATATTTT. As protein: CASSQVPNTIYF. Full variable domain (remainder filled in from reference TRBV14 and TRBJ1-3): EAGVTQFPSHSVIEKGQTVTLRCDPISGHDNLYWYRRVMGKEIKFLLHFVKESKQDESGMPNNRFLAERTGGTYSTLKVQPAELEDSGVYFCASSQVPNTIYFGEGSWLTVV.

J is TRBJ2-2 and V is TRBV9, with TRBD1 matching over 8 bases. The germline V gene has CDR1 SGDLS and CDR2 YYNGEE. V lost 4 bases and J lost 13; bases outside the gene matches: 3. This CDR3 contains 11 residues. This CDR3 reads CASSRTGSLFF. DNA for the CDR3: TGTGCCAGCAGCCGGACAGGGTCGCTGTTTTTT. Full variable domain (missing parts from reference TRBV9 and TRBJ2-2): DSGVTQTPKHLITATGQRVTLRCSPRSGDLSVYWYQQSLDQGLQFLIQYYNGEERAKGNILERFSAQQFPDLHSELNLSSLELGDSALYFCASSRTGSLFFGEGSRLTVL.

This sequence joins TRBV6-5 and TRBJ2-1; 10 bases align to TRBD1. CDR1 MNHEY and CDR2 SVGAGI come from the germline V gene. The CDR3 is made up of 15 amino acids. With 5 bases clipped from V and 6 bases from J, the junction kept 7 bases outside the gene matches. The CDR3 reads CASSRPTGGFNEQFF. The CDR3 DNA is TGTGCCAGCAGTCGACCGACAGGGGGCTTCAATGAGCAGTTCTTC.

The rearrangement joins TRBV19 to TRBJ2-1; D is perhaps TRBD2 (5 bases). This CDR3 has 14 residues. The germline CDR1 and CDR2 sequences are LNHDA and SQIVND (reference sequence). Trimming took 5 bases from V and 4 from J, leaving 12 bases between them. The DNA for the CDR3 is TGTGCCAGTAGTCGTTCGCGGGCTTACAATGAGCAGTTCTTC. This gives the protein CASSRSRAYNEQFF.

The CDR3 DNA reads TGTGCCAGCAGCTCAGACCCGGGGGGACAGGAGGGAAACACCATATATTTT. Protein: CASSSDPGGQEGNTIYF. This chain links TRBV7-9 with TRBJ1-3; 8 nucleotides align to TRBD1. This CDR3 has 17 amino acids. Trimming took 4 bases from V and 4 from J; bases not matched to a gene: 12. In germline, CDR1 is SEHNR, CDR2 FQNEAQ (reference sequence).

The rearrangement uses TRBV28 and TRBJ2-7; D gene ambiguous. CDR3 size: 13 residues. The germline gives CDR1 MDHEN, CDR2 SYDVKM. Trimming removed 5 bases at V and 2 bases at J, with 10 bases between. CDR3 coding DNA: TGTGCCAGCAGTCCCCCTGGGACCTACGAGCAGTACTTC. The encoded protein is CASSPPGTYEQYF. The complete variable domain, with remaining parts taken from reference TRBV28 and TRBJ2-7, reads DVKVTQSSRYLVKRTGEKVFLECVQDMDHENMFWYRQDPGLGLRLIYFSYDVKMKEKGDIPEGYSVSREKKERFSLILESASTNQTSMYLCASSPPGTYEQYFGPGTRLTVT.

Written as DNA, the CDR3 is TGTGCCAGCAGCAAAAACAAAGGGAATGAAAAACTGTTTTTT. Translating gives CASSKNKGNEKLFF. The J gene is TRBJ1-4, the V gene TRBV21-1. TRBV21-1 is flagged as a pseudogene. The CDR3 spans 14 residues.

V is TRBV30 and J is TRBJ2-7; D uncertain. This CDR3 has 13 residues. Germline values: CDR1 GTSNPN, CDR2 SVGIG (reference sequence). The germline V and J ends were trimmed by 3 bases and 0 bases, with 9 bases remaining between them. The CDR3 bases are TGTGCCTGGAGCCTCGGGCCCTCCTACGAGCAGTACTTC. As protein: CAWSLGPSYEQYF.

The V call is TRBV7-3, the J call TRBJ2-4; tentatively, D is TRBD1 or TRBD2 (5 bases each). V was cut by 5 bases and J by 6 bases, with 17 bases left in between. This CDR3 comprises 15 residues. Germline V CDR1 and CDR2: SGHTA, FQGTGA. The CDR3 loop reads CASSPAPGRGNIQYF. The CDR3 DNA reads TGTGCCAGCAGCCCTGCGCCGGGACGGGGAAACATTCAGTACTTC.

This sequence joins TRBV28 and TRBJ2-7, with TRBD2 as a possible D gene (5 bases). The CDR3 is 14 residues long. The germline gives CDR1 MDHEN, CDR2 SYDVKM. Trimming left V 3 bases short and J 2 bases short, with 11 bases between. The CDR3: CASSLFGLPYEQYF. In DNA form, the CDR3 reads TGTGCCAGCAGTTTGTTCGGACTCCCCTACGAGCAGTACTTC. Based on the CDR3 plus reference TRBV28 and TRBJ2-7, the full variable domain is DVKVTQSSRYLVKRTGEKVFLECVQDMDHENMFWYRQDPGLGLRLIYFSYDVKMKEKGDIPEGYSVSREKKERFSLILESASTNQTSMYLCASSLFGLPYEQYFGPGTRLTVT.

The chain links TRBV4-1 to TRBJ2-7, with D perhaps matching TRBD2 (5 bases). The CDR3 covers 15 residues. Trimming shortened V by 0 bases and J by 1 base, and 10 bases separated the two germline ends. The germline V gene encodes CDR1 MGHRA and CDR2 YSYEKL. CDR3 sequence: CASSQDNSGSYEQYF. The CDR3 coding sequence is TGCGCCAGCAGCCAAGATAACAGCGGATCCTACGAGCAGTACTTC.

Written as DNA, the CDR3 is TGTGCCAGTTTCGATTGGACTAGCGGGAACAATGAGCAGTTCTTC. Protein sequence: CASFDWTSGNNEQFF. The rearrangement uses TRBV28 and TRBJ2-1, with 12 positions matching TRBD2. Looked up from germline, CDR1 is MDHEN and CDR2 is SYDVKM. The CDR3 has 15 amino acids. V trimming: 9 bases; J trimming: 5 bases; junction bases outside the gene matches: 8.

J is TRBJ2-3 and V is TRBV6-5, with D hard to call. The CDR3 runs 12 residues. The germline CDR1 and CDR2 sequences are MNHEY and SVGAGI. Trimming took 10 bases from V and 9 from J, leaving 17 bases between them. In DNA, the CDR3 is TGTGCCAACCTGAGACCCTACGAGACGCAGTATTTT. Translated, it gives CANLRPYETQYF.

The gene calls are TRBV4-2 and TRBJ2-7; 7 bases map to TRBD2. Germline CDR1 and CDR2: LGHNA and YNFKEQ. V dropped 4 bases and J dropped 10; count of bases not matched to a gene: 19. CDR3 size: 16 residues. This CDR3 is CASSLGPELADTHQYF. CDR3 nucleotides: TGTGCCAGCAGCCTAGGGCCCGAGCTAGCGGATACTCACCAGTACTTC.

DNA of the CDR3: TGTGCCAGCAGCCATCCGGGACAGGGTTATAATGAGCAGTTCTTC. It yields the protein CASSHPGQGYNEQFF. The chain couples TRBV16 to TRBJ2-1; 9 nucleotides agree with TRBD1. J gave up 7 bases and V 3 bases, and 7 bases lay outside the gene matches. CDR1 is KGHSY and CDR2 is FQNENV in the germline V gene. The CDR3 contains 15 residues.

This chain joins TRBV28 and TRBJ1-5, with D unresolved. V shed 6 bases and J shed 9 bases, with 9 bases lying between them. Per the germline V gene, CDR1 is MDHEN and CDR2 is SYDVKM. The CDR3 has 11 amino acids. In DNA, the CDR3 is TGTGCCAGCAGCACAATGGGGCCCCAGCATTTT. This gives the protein CASSTMGPQHF.

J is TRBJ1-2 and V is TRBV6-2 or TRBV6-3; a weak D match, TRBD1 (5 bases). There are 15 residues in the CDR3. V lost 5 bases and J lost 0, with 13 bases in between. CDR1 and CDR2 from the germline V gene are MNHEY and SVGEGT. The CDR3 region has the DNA TGTGCCAGCAGTGGATCCAGGGAAGCTAACTATGGCTACACCTTC. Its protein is CASSGSREANYGYTF.

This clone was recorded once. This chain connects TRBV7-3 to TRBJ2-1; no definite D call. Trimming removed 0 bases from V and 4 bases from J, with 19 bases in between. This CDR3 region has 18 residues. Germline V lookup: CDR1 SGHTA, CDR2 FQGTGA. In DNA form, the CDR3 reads TGTGCCAGCAGCTTAACGCGTGGAGCCCGCTACGCGTACAATGAGCAGTTCTTC. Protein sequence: CASSLTRGARYAYNEQFF.

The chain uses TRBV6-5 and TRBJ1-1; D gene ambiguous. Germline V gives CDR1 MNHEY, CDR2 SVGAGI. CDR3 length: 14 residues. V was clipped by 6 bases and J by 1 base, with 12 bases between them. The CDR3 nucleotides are TGTGCCAGCAGGGATTCAGTCCGGAACACTGAAGCTTTCTTT. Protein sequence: CASRDSVRNTEAFF.

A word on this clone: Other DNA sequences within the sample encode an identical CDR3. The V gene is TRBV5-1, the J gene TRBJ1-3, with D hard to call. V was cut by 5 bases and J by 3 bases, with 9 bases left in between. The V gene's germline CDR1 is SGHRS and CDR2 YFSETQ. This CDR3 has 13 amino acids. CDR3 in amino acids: CASSQGSGNTIYF. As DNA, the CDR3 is TGCGCCAGCAGTCAAGGGAGTGGAAACACCATATATTTT.

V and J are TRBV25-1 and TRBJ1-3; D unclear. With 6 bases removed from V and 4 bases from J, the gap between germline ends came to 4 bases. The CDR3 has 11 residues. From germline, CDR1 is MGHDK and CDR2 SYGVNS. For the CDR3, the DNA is TGTGCCAGCAGCGTCGGAAACACCATATATTTT. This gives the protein CASSVGNTIYF.

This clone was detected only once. The CDR3 sequence is CASSSSLAQTYNEQFF. The CDR3 region has the DNA TGTGCCAGCAGCTCGTCACTAGCGCAGACCTACAATGAGCAGTTCTTC. This chain connects TRBV7-8 to TRBJ2-1; 7 nucleotides match TRBD2. The CDR3 length is 16 residues. The V and J ends lost 4 bases and 2 bases, in that order; junction bases with no gene match: 8. CDR1 is SGHVS and CDR2 is FQNEAQ in the germline V gene.

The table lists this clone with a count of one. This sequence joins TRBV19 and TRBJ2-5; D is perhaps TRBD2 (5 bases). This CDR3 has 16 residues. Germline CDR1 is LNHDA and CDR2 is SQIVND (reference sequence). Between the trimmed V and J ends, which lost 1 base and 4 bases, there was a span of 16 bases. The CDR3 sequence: CASSIGWVAAGETQYF. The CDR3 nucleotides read TGTGCCAGTAGTATAGGTTGGGTGGCTGCGGGAGAGACCCAGTACTTC. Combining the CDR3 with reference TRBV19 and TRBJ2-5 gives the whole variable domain DGGITQSPKYLFRKEGQNVTLSCEQNLNHDAMYWYRQDPGQGLRLIYYSQIVNDFQKGDIAEGYSVSREKKESFPLTVTSAQKNPTAFYLCASSIGWVAAGETQYFGPGTRLLVL.

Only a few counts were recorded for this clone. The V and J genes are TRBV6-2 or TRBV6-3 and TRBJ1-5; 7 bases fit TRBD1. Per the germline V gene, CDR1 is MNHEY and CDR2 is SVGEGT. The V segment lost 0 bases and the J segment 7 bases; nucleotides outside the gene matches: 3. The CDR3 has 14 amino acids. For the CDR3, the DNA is TGTGCCAGCAGTTACTCTACAGGGGCGCAGCCCCAGCATTTT. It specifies CASSYSTGAQPQHF.

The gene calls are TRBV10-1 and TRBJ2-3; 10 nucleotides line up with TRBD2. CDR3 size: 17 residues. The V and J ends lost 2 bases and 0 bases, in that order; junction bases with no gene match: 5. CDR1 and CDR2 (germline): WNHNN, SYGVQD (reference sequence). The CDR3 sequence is CASSERLAGQSTDTQYF. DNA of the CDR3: TGCGCCAGCAGTGAGCGACTAGCGGGCCAGAGCACAGATACGCAGTATTTT.

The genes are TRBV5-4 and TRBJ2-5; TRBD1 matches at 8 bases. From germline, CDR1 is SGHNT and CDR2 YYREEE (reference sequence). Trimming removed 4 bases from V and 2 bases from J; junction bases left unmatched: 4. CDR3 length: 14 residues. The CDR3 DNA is TGTGCCAGCAGCCTTAGGACAGGGCAAGAGACCCAGTACTTC. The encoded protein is CASSLRTGQETQYF.

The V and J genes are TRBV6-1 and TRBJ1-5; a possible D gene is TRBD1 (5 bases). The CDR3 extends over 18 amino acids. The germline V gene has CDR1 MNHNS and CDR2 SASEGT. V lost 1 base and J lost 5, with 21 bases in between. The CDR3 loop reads CASSEERRDGVYDQPQHF. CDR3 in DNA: TGTGCCAGCAGTGAAGAGAGAAGGGACGGGGTTTATGATCAGCCCCAGCATTTT.